This T cell receptor beta chain was profiled in a study of early T cells in non-severe SARS-CoV-2 infection. Study background: Sequencing targeted bulk RNA from unsorted whole blood, leaving chains unpaired.

The ends were cut back, 7 bases at V and 1 base at J, with 10 bases in the middle. Germline lookup yields CDR1 SQVTM and CDR2 ANQGSEA. CDR3 length: 12 residues. In its sample, this clonotype was seen many times. Individual cDNA molecules received unique molecular identifiers. TCRdb re-called the 5' RACE reads with MiXCR, one entry per CDR3 protein. The sample has about 81,000 distinct CDR3 sequences, 11% to 15% seen once. The rearrangement joins TRBV29-1 to TRBJ1-2, with D hard to call. Sequencing was done on a sample of whole blood. This sequence originates from an adult who was a healthcare worker with PCR-confirmed SARS-CoV-2 infection or an uninfected control (not recorded which). The CDR3 DNA is TGCAGCGCGTCGGGCGGTAACTATGGCTACACCTTC. Residues: CSASGGNYGYTF.